One and the same sample provided the 26 T cell receptor beta chains below, sequenced in a study of blood T cell repertoires in COVID-19. TCRdb's table, derived via immunoSEQ multiplex PCR, lists solely in-frame clones and lacks some. The sample has around 150,000 clones; more than 75% are singletons. Sequencing was done on a sample of peripheral blood. These receptors were obtained from a man aged 55 to 70 who had recovered from COVID-19.

The CDR3 loop is CASSVAGDLGEQYF. The DNA of the CDR3 is TGTGCCAGCAGCGTAGCAGGGGACCTCGGCGAGCAGTACTTC. The chain uses TRBV9 and TRBJ2-7, with D possibly being TRBD1 (6 bases). The CDR3 has 14 residues. The germline gives CDR1 SGDLS, CDR2 YYNGEE. The V gene lost 0 bases and the J gene lost 6 bases, with 13 bases spanning the gap.

The V call is TRBV3-1 (or the pseudogene TRBV3-2), the J call TRBJ2-5; the D gene is possibly TRBD2 (5 bases). The CDR3 has 15 residues. CDR1 is LGHDT and CDR2 is YNNKEL in the germline V gene (reference sequence). V lost 4 bases, J lost 8 bases, and 20 bases lay in between. Here the CDR3 reads CASSPNLGRRETQYF. Written as DNA, the CDR3 is TGTGCCAGCAGCCCTAACTTGGGGAGAAGGGAAACCCAGTACTTC.

This clone appeared once. The J gene is TRBJ2-6, the V gene TRBV19, with TRBD1 matching over 8 bases. Trimming removed 6 bases from V and 1 base from J; junction bases left unmatched: 11. CDR3 length equals 18 residues. Germline assignment: CDR1 LNHDA and CDR2 SQIVND (reference sequence). CDR3 sequence: CASRVTGASGSGANVLTF. The CDR3 coding sequence is TGTGCCAGTAGGGTGACAGGGGCGTCAGGGTCTGGGGCCAACGTCCTGACTTTC. The variable domain in full, with the rest retrieved from reference TRBV19 and TRBJ2-6, is DGGITQSPKYLFRKEGQNVTLSCEQNLNHDAMYWYRQDPGQGLRLIYYSQIVNDFQKGDIAEGYSVSREKKESFPLTVTSAQKNPTAFYLCASRVTGASGSGANVLTFGAGSRLTVL.

V usage is TRBV15 and J usage is TRBJ2-3, with TRBD1 identical over 7 bases. V lost 2 bases to trimming and J lost 3 bases; unmatched junction nucleotides: 14. The V gene's germline CDR1 is LNHNV and CDR2 YYDKDF (reference sequence). The CDR3 contains 18 residues. CDR3 DNA: TGTGCCACCAGCAGACCCCCTAGGACAGGCGGCGGGACAGATACGCAGTATTTT. Encoded protein: CATSRPPRTGGGTDTQYF.

This rearrangement joins TRBV5-1 to TRBJ2-5; 8 bases fit TRBD1. Germline V lookup: CDR1 SGHRS, CDR2 YFSETQ. The trim removed 5 bases at V and 5 bases at J, leaving 17 bases unmatched. The CDR3 extends over 17 amino acids. The CDR3: CASRYNPDRGGGETQYF. The CDR3 DNA reads as TGCGCCAGCAGATACAATCCCGACAGGGGAGGAGGCGAGACCCAGTACTTC.

The chain uses TRBV5-1 and TRBJ2-2, with 9 positions matching TRBD1. The V gene's germline CDR1 is SGHRS and CDR2 YFSETQ. J was trimmed by 4 bases and V by 4 bases; bases with no gene match: 5. CDR3 size: 15 residues. The chain's CDR3 is CASSNGQGSTGELFF. The CDR3, as DNA: TGCGCCAGCAGCAACGGACAGGGGTCCACCGGGGAGCTGTTTTTT. Using reference TRBV5-1 and TRBJ2-2 for the parts outside the CDR3, the full variable domain is KAGVTQTPRYLIKTRGQQVTLSCSPISGHRSVSWYQQTPGQGLQFLFEYFSETQRNKGNFPGRFSGRQFSNSRSEMNVSTLELGDSALYLCASSNGQGSTGELFFGEGSRLTVL.

The rearrangement uses TRBV3-1 (or the pseudogene TRBV3-2) and TRBJ1-6; the D is unclear. Germline assignment: CDR1 LGHDT and CDR2 YNNKEL (reference sequence). Between the trimmed V and J ends, which lost 3 bases and 5 bases, there was a span of 8 bases. This CDR3 contains 14 residues. CDR3 bases: TGTGCCAGCAGCCAGGGGAGCAATAATTCACCCCTCCACTTT. It codes for CASSQGSNNSPLHF.

The CDR3 protein is CASSQLQGREKLFF. The CDR3 bases are TGTGCCAGCAGCCAGTTGCAGGGTCGAGAAAAACTGTTTTTT. V and J are TRBV28 and TRBJ1-4; D perhaps matches TRBD1 (5 bases). The V gene lost 6 bases and the J gene lost 8 bases, with 16 bases spanning the gap. The V gene's germline CDR1 is MDHEN and CDR2 SYDVKM. The CDR3 consists of 14 residues. Full variable domain (remainder filled in from reference TRBV28 and TRBJ1-4): DVKVTQSSRYLVKRTGEKVFLECVQDMDHENMFWYRQDPGLGLRLIYFSYDVKMKEKGDIPEGYSVSREKKERFSLILESASTNQTSMYLCASSQLQGREKLFFGSGTQLSVL.

This clone appeared a single time. The chain links TRBV3-1 (or the pseudogene TRBV3-2) to TRBJ2-1, with 10 bases lining up with TRBD2. Germline V gene data show CDR1 as LGHDT and CDR2 as YNNKEL (reference sequence). The CDR3 runs 23 residues. Trimming cost V 0 bases and J 0 bases; bases outside gene matches: 20. CDR3 loop: CASSQDERPIPGLALSSYNEQFF. The CDR3 coding sequence is TGTGCCAGCAGCCAAGACGAAAGGCCAATTCCGGGACTAGCGCTGAGCTCCTACAATGAGCAGTTCTTC.

The V call is TRBV6-5, the J call TRBJ1-1; TRBD1 matches 8 bases. V was pared by 7 bases and J by 0 bases, with 7 bases of the junction left unmatched. Germline assignment: CDR1 MNHEY and CDR2 SVGAGI. The CDR3 has 15 residues. CDR3: CASTQDRAVNTEAFF. In nucleotides, the CDR3 is TGTGCCAGCACCCAGGACAGGGCGGTGAACACTGAAGCTTTCTTT.

The chain is built from TRBV12-3 or TRBV12-4 and TRBJ1-2; 7 bases line up with TRBD1. The ends lost 6 bases at V and 6 bases at J; junction bases unmatched: 7. This CDR3 spans 13 amino acids. The CDR3 sequence: CASSRDRVDGYTF. DNA of the CDR3: TGTGCCAGCAGCCGAGACAGGGTGGATGGCTACACCTTC.

The V and J genes are TRBV6-2 or TRBV6-3 and TRBJ1-5; 9 nucleotides match TRBD1. CDR1 is MNHEY, CDR2 SVGEGT, per germline. The CDR3 is 15 residues long. The V gene end was trimmed by 4 bases and the J gene end by 2 bases; junction bases not matched to a gene: 3. CDR3 sequence reads: CASSFRQGGNQPQHF. In nucleotides, the CDR3 is TGTGCCAGCAGTTTCAGACAGGGGGGCAATCAGCCCCAGCATTTT.

This chain links TRBV5-1 with TRBJ1-4, with D perhaps TRBD1 (5 bases). Trimming removed 6 bases at V and 6 bases at J, with 15 bases between. Germline V gene lookup returns CDR1 SGHRS and CDR2 YFSETQ. CDR3 size: 14 residues. CDR3 region: CASTPGGGDEKLFF. The CDR3 nucleotides are TGCGCCAGCACCCCAGGCGGGGGGGATGAAAAACTGTTTTTT.

V gene TRBV19 combines with J gene TRBJ2-7; 8 nucleotides match TRBD1. J was trimmed by 5 bases and V by 10 bases; bases with no gene match: 13. The CDR3 consists of 14 residues. The germline V gene encodes CDR1 LNHDA and CDR2 SQIVND (reference sequence). This chain's CDR3 is CATKNGPGGDEQYF. Here the CDR3 DNA reads TGTGCCACCAAAAACGGGCCAGGGGGCGACGAGCAGTACTTC. Full variable domain (outside the CDR3, taken from reference TRBV19 and TRBJ2-7): DGGITQSPKYLFRKEGQNVTLSCEQNLNHDAMYWYRQDPGQGLRLIYYSQIVNDFQKGDIAEGYSVSREKKESFPLTVTSAQKNPTAFYLCATKNGPGGDEQYFGPGTRLTVT.

The V call is TRBV6-1, the J call TRBJ1-6; no definite D call. Germline CDR1 is MNHNS and CDR2 is SASEGT. V lost 11 bases to trimming and J lost 5 bases, with 16 bases between them. This CDR3 spans 14 amino acids. CDR3 nucleotides: TGTGCCTCCCGGTTGGGCGGGCATAATTCACCCCTCCACTTT. This encodes CASRLGGHNSPLHF.

This chain connects TRBV3-1 (or the pseudogene TRBV3-2) to TRBJ2-1, with TRBD2 as a possible D gene (6 bases). Trimming pared 6 bases from V and 3 bases from J, leaving 15 bases between. The germline CDR1 and CDR2 sequences are LGHDT and YNNKEL (reference sequence). CDR3 length equals 15 residues. The CDR3 region has the DNA TGTGCCAGCAGACTACGGGACTCTAACTACAATGAGCAGTTCTTC. As protein: CASRLRDSNYNEQFF.

The chain links TRBV5-4 to TRBJ2-1, with D perhaps TRBD2 (6 bases). Germline loops: CDR1 SGHNT, CDR2 YYREEE (reference sequence). The CDR3 spans 15 residues. V was pared by 4 bases and J by 1 base, with 12 bases between. CDR3 DNA sequence: TGTGCCAGCAGCCCGCGGGGCAAATCCTACAATGAGCAGTTCTTC. It specifies CASSPRGKSYNEQFF.

V and J are TRBV2 and TRBJ2-7; TRBD2 agrees at 14 bases. CDR1 is SNHLY, CDR2 FYNNEI, per germline. The CDR3 runs 16 residues. J lost 1 base, V lost 5 bases, and 4 bases had no gene match. The CDR3 loop is CASSPGTSGGSYEQYF. CDR3 DNA: TGTGCCAGCAGTCCCGGGACTAGCGGGGGATCCTACGAGCAGTACTTC.

The chain employs TRBV18 and TRBJ2-7; TRBD1 agrees at 8 bases. Trimming at V came to 3 bases and at J to 3 bases, leaving 4 bases not matched to a gene. CDR1 is KGHSH and CDR2 is LQKENI in the germline V gene. The CDR3 loop spans 14 amino acids. CDR3 DNA sequence: TGTGCCAGCTCACCGGTTGGGACAGGCTACGAGCAGTACTTC. Its protein product is CASSPVGTGYEQYF.

This clone was detected a few times. This rearrangement joins TRBV18 to TRBJ2-2; 15 bases match TRBD2. Germline assignment: CDR1 KGHSH and CDR2 LQKENI. This CDR3 is 18 amino acids long. The ends lost 1 base at V and 10 bases at J; junction bases unmatched: 10. CDR3 nucleotides: TGTGCCAGCTCACCACTCGCTGGACTAGCGGGGGGGCAAGCGGAGCTGTTTTTT. It codes for CASSPLAGLAGGQAELFF.

The chain recombines TRBV27 with TRBJ2-7; 8 bases agree with TRBD1. Germline V gene lookup returns CDR1 MNHEY and CDR2 SMNVEV (reference sequence). The CDR3 is made up of 15 amino acids. The junction had 13 bases not matched to a gene; V was cut back by 6 bases and J by 6 bases. The chain's CDR3 is CASRPDRGSYGEQYF. The CDR3 nucleotides read TGTGCCAGCAGGCCAGACAGGGGATCTTACGGCGAGCAGTACTTC.

The chain employs TRBV28 and TRBJ1-2, with 11 nucleotides matching TRBD1. The CDR3 has 16 residues. J gave up 2 bases and V 7 bases, and 9 bases lay outside the gene matches. CDR1 and CDR2 from the germline V gene are MDHEN and SYDVKM. CDR3 sequence: CASTSSGQGANYGYTF. The CDR3 DNA follows: TGTGCCAGCACATCGTCAGGACAGGGGGCAAACTATGGCTACACCTTC.

CDR3 nucleotide sequence: TGTGCCAGCAGACCCGGGACAGGGCTGTCTGGGGCCAACGTCCTGACTTTC. This encodes CASRPGTGLSGANVLTF. V and J are TRBV28 and TRBJ2-6; TRBD1 matches 9 bases. The V gene's germline CDR1 is MDHEN and CDR2 SYDVKM. The J segment lost 1 base and the V segment lost 6 bases, leaving 7 bases of the junction unmatched. The CDR3 sequence is 17 residues long.

This chain links TRBV24-1 with TRBJ2-5; D might be TRBD1 (6 bases). The CDR3 length is 14 residues. Looked up from germline, CDR1 is KGHDR and CDR2 is SFDVKD. The V and J ends lost 3 bases and 1 base respectively, with 8 bases between them. The CDR3 coding sequence is TGTGCCACCAGTGATAGGACAGTCCAAGAGACCCAGTACTTC. It codes for CATSDRTVQETQYF.

The chain recombines TRBV30 with TRBJ2-7; D uncertain. Germline CDR1 is GTSNPN and CDR2 is SVGIG (reference sequence). Trimming shortened V by 0 bases and J by 5 bases, and 8 bases separated the two germline ends. There are 12 residues in the CDR3. CDR3 in DNA: TGTGCCTGGAGTGTACAGTTCGACGAGCAGTACTTC. Translating it yields CAWSVQFDEQYF.

The genes are TRBV7-3 and TRBJ1-5, with D unclear. Trimming left V 5 bases short and J 0 bases short, with 11 bases between. CDR1 and CDR2 from the germline V gene are SGHTA and FQGTGA. This CDR3 spans 15 amino acids. The CDR3 bases are TGTGCCAGCAGCCCGGACGGGGATAGCAATCAGCCCCAGCATTTT. Its translation is CASSPDGDSNQPQHF.